The 20 T cell receptor beta chains listed next were all sequenced from one sample in a study of cytomegalovirus exposure and HLA in healthy donors. 60 Vbeta and 13 Jbeta primers were used in PCR. Clones were sequenced by immunoSEQ multiplex PCR, and TCRdb holds only the in-frame ones, with some missing. The top ten hold 0.65% to 0.75% of the sample, which has 190,000 or so clones, 75% to 85% seen once. Material: PBMCs. The receptors derive from a boy aged 5-17 years in good health and CMV-seronegative.

The genes are TRBV2 and TRBJ1-2; 8 bases map to TRBD1. Trimming cost V 6 bases and J 0 bases; bases outside gene matches: 12. The CDR3 is 17 amino acids. From germline, CDR1 is SNHLY and CDR2 FYNNEI. This chain's CDR3 is CASRGQATEGSNYGYTF. CDR3 nucleotide sequence: TGTGCCAGCAGGGGACAGGCCACGGAGGGTTCTAACTATGGCTACACCTTC.

This clone was counted between two and nine times. This rearrangement joins TRBV19 to TRBJ1-6; D unresolved. V was shortened by 2 bases and J by 8 bases, with 28 bases between the two germline ends. CDR1 and CDR2 from the germline V gene are LNHDA and SQIVND (reference sequence). The length of the CDR3 is 20 residues. The CDR3 loop reads CASSITSTPEGSFQYSPLHF. The CDR3 nucleotides read TGTGCCAGTAGTATAACGTCGACTCCCGAGGGATCCTTCCAATATTCACCCCTCCACTTT.

V and J are TRBV4-1 and TRBJ2-7, with 10 positions matching TRBD2. The germline gives CDR1 MGHRA, CDR2 YSYEKL. V lost 0 bases to trimming and J lost 1 base; unmatched junction nucleotides: 15. This CDR3 is 20 amino acids long. Here the CDR3 reads CASSQDQSGGEYSLSYEQYF. In DNA, the CDR3 is TGCGCCAGCAGCCAAGATCAGAGCGGGGGGGAATATTCACTATCCTACGAGCAGTACTTC.

The chain joins TRBV29-1 to TRBJ2-7, with 8 bases matching TRBD1. V lost 6 bases to trimming and J lost 0 bases; unmatched junction nucleotides: 1. CDR1 and CDR2 from the germline V gene are SQVTM and ANQGSEA. This CDR3 is built from 12 residues. The CDR3 nucleotides are TGCAGCGTGACAGGGGACTCCTACGAGCAGTACTTC. Translating it yields CSVTGDSYEQYF.

The V and J genes are TRBV7-3 and TRBJ2-5, with D possibly matching TRBD2 (5 bases). CDR1 SGHTA and CDR2 FQGTGA come from the germline V gene. CDR3 length: 13 amino acids. Deletions cut 0 bases from V and 5 bases from J, with 7 bases between. CDR3 amino acids: CASSLTRGETQYF. The CDR3 DNA follows: TGTGCCAGCAGCTTAACTCGAGGGGAGACCCAGTACTTC.

The rearrangement links TRBV5-1 to TRBJ2-7; 9 positions match TRBD1. CDR3 length: 14 residues. V dropped 2 bases and J dropped 4; count of bases not matched to a gene: 4. Germline V CDR1 and CDR2: SGHRS, YFSETQ. The CDR3 sequence: CASSFNRGPYEQYF. CDR3 coding DNA: TGCGCCAGCAGCTTTAACAGGGGGCCATACGAGCAGTACTTC.

The V gene is TRBV19, the J gene TRBJ1-5; weak D call: TRBD1 (6 bases). The CDR3 consists of 16 residues. V was trimmed by 5 bases and J by 2 bases, leaving 16 bases between them. CDR1 LNHDA and CDR2 SQIVND come from the germline V gene (reference sequence). Written as DNA, the CDR3 is TGTGCCAGTAGTTATTTGGCAGGGGCGGGCAATCAGCCCCAGCATTTT. Amino acids: CASSYLAGAGNQPQHF.

The J gene is TRBJ1-4, the V gene TRBV2; D perhaps matches TRBD1 (5 bases). This CDR3 has 15 residues. The V end was cut by 6 bases, the J end by 3 bases, with 14 bases between. In germline, CDR1 is SNHLY, CDR2 FYNNEI. The CDR3 DNA reads as TGTGCCAGCAGATGGGGGGGAGGGGCTAATGAAAAACTGTTTTTT. This sequence encodes CASRWGGGANEKLFF.

This sequence joins TRBV27 and TRBJ2-1, with 11 bases that match TRBD2. J was trimmed by 7 bases and V by 1 base; bases with no gene match: 6. Germline-derived CDR1 and CDR2 are MNHEY and SMNVEV (reference sequence). The CDR3 is 16 residues long. This chain's CDR3 is CASSLYSGGAWNEQFF. CDR3 in DNA: TGTGCCAGCAGTTTATATAGCGGGGGGGCTTGGAATGAGCAGTTCTTC.

The chain carries TRBV4-1 and TRBJ1-2; TRBD1 aligns across 10 bases. Germline CDR1 and CDR2: MGHRA and YSYEKL. The V segment lost 6 bases and the J segment 7 bases; nucleotides outside the gene matches: 17. The CDR3 spans 17 residues. The CDR3 DNA reads TGCGCCAGCAGATCTCCCGGGACAGGGGTCAAAAATCGTGGCTACACCTTC. Translated: CASRSPGTGVKNRGYTF.

The chain employs TRBV4-1 and TRBJ2-7; TRBD1 aligns across 7 bases. This CDR3 is built from 15 residues. Trimming removed 4 bases from V and 6 bases from J; junction bases left unmatched: 12. Germline assignment: CDR1 MGHRA and CDR2 YSYEKL. CDR3 loop: CASSRTGVSSGEQYF. The CDR3 DNA reads TGCGCCAGCAGCCGTACAGGGGTGTCATCCGGCGAGCAGTACTTC.

This clone was recorded once. J is TRBJ2-5 and V is TRBV5-4; 7 bases line up with TRBD1. The trim removed 4 bases at V and 4 bases at J, leaving 13 bases unmatched. The CDR3 length is 16 residues. Germline CDR1 reads SGHNT; CDR2 reads YYREEE (reference sequence). CDR3 DNA sequence: TGTGCCAGCAGCACCCGGACAGGACCAAAGGGAGAGACCCAGTACTTC. Its protein product is CASSTRTGPKGETQYF.

The chain employs TRBV29-1 and TRBJ2-5; D may be TRBD1 (5 bases). The CDR3 has 15 residues. Between the trimmed V and J ends, which lost 0 bases and 2 bases, there was a span of 13 bases. Germline CDR1 and CDR2: SQVTM and ANQGSEA. The CDR3 loop is CSVEERQGNQETQYF. The DNA of the CDR3 is TGCAGCGTTGAAGAACGGCAGGGAAATCAAGAGACCCAGTACTTC.

The rearrangement joins TRBV30 to TRBJ1-2; D ambiguous. Germline V gene sequence: CDR1 GTSNPN, CDR2 SVGIG (reference sequence). The V end was cut by 0 bases, the J end by 3 bases, with 5 bases between. This CDR3 is 12 amino acids long. CDR3 region: CAWSVADYGYTF. In nucleotides, the CDR3 is TGTGCCTGGAGTGTGGCAGACTATGGCTACACCTTC. Full variable domain (outside the CDR3, taken from reference TRBV30 and TRBJ1-2): SQTIHQWPATLVQPVGSPLSLECTVEGTSNPNLYWYRQAAGRGLQLLFYSVGIGQISSEVPQNLSASRPQDRQFILSSKKLLLSDSGFYLCAWSVADYGYTFGSGTRLTVV.

The chain is built from TRBV30 and TRBJ2-7, with 9 positions matching TRBD1. With V trimmed by 5 bases and J by 3 bases, 2 bases remained unmatched. Germline lookup yields CDR1 GTSNPN and CDR2 SVGIG (reference sequence). CDR3 length: 12 amino acids. CDR3: CAWDRGDYEQYF. CDR3 in DNA: TGTGCCTGGGACAGGGGGGACTACGAGCAGTACTTC.

V and J are TRBV9 and TRBJ1-5; TRBD1 matches 8 bases. The CDR3 runs 16 residues. Germline CDR1 reads SGDLS; CDR2 reads YYNGEE. V was pared by 0 bases and J by 2 bases, with 4 bases of the junction left unmatched. The CDR3 DNA follows: TGTGCCAGCAGCGTAGATACAGGGGGGCGCAATCAGCCCCAGCATTTT. It translates to CASSVDTGGRNQPQHF.

The J gene is TRBJ1-2, the V gene TRBV6-5, with D tentatively TRBD1 (6 bases). Trimming shortened V by 0 bases and J by 6 bases, and 11 bases separated the two germline ends. This CDR3 has 14 amino acids. Per germline, CDR1 MNHEY and CDR2 SVGAGI. Here the CDR3 DNA reads TGTGCCAGCAGTTACTCGGGGGCCATCGATGGCTACACCTTC. It is translated as CASSYSGAIDGYTF.

This clone was seen once. The chain is built from TRBV9 and TRBJ1-3, with D tentatively TRBD1 (6 bases). The ends were cut back, 0 bases at V and 4 bases at J, with 20 bases in the middle. The CDR3 runs 18 residues. The V gene's germline CDR1 is SGDLS and CDR2 YYNGEE. The CDR3 bases are TGTGCCAGCAGCGTAGAAGGGACATGGATCGCTGACGGAAACACCATATATTTT. Translated, it gives CASSVEGTWIADGNTIYF.

The genes are TRBV7-2 and TRBJ2-1, with 7 positions matching TRBD1. Germline CDR1 and CDR2: SGHTA and FQGNSA. With 5 bases clipped from V and 5 bases from J, the junction kept 9 bases outside the gene matches. This CDR3 has 15 residues. CDR3 sequence reads: CASSRRQGDHNEQFF. In DNA, the CDR3 is TGTGCCAGCAGCCGTCGACAGGGAGACCACAATGAGCAGTTCTTC.

This clone was detected once. The chain has TRBV28 and TRBJ1-1, with D maybe TRBD1 (5 bases). CDR1 and CDR2 from the germline V gene are MDHEN and SYDVKM. Trimming left V 4 bases short and J 2 bases short, with 17 bases between. The CDR3 has 16 residues. CDR3 bases: TGTGCCAGCAGTTCCTATCTGGGGGGGATCAACACTGAAGCTTTCTTT. Its translation is CASSSYLGGINTEAFF.